This paragraph covers one T cell receptor (beta chain) sequence. Its ends do not fully match the called genes, so a read error is possible. This sample is drawn from a study of blood T cell repertoires in COVID-19. Germline-derived CDR1 and CDR2 are SGHRS and YFSETQ. CDR3 length: 14 residues. The repertoire was sequenced with immunoSEQ multiplex PCR; TCRdb's copy has only in-frame clones and lacks some. The sample records about 200,000 clones, 85% being singletons. This chain connects TRBV5-1 to TRBJ1-1; TRBD1 aligns across 7 bases. Specimen: PBMCs or T cells enriched from blood (not recorded which). The sequence was collected from a man aged 35 to 55 who had recovered from COVID-19. The CDR3 loop is CASNLGQLNTEAFF. The CDR3 DNA reads TGCGCCAGCAACTTGGGACAGCTGAACACTGAAGCTTTCTTT.